A selection of T cell receptor beta chains follows, all from one sample in a study of cytomegalovirus exposure and HLA in healthy donors. TCRdb keeps only in-frame clones here, not all; method: immunoSEQ multiplex PCR. Here the sample spans about 190,000 clones, 65% to 85% being singletons. The sequenced sample consisted of PBMCs. These receptor sequences come from a woman younger than 35 in good health and CMV-seronegative. Both conserved end residues are part of each CDR3. The D gene is left open where the match is weak. Clone size is given for some rows only: seen once, a few or many times, or a class if the clone is expanded.

TRBJ2-1 TRBV29-1 - TRBD2 TGCAGCGTATCCCCCGGGACTAGGCATGAGCAGTTCTTC CSVSPGTRHEQFF
TRBJ1-6 TRBV9 - TRBD1 TGTGCCAGCAGCGTAGGAGACAGGGTCGATAATTCACCCCTCCACTTT CASSVGDRVDNSPLHF
TRBJ2-7 TRBV5-1 few TRBD2 TGCGCCAGCAGCCCGAGGCGACTAGCGGGAACATCCTACGAGCAGTACTTC CASSPRRLAGTSYEQYF
TRBJ2-4 TRBV28 - TRBD1 TGTGCCAGCAGAAACACAGGGGAACTAGCCAAAAACATTCAGTACTTC CASRNTGELAKNIQYF
TRBJ1-2 TRBV4-3 few - TGCGCCAGCAGCCAAGTTCCCGGGACGGCGGGGGGCTACACCTTC CASSQVPGTAGGYTF
TRBJ2-5 TRBV5-1 - - TGCGCCAGCAGCTTGGCTGGGCAGGGGGAGACCCAGTACTTC CASSLAGQGETQYF
TRBJ1-5 TRBV15 - - TGTGCCACCAGCACACAGGGCGACAATCAGCCCCAGCATTTT CATSTQGDNQPQHF
TRBJ1-1 TRBV2 - - TGTGCCGACAAACGCTCTACAGAGAACACTGAAGCTTTCTTT CADKRSTENTEAFF
TRBJ2-3 TRBV5-1 - - TGCGCCAGCAGCTTCCGGACAGGCACAGATACGCAGTATTTT CASSFRTGTDTQYF
TRBJ2-7 TRBV5-6 - TRBD2 TGTGCCAGCAGCTTGGGCCGGGGCGGGAGATCCTCCTACGAGCAGTACTTC CASSLGRGGRSSYEQYF
TRBJ1-1 TRBV4-1 - - TGCGCCAGCAGACAAGTACTAAATGCCGCTGAAGCTTTCTTT CASRQVLNAAEAFF